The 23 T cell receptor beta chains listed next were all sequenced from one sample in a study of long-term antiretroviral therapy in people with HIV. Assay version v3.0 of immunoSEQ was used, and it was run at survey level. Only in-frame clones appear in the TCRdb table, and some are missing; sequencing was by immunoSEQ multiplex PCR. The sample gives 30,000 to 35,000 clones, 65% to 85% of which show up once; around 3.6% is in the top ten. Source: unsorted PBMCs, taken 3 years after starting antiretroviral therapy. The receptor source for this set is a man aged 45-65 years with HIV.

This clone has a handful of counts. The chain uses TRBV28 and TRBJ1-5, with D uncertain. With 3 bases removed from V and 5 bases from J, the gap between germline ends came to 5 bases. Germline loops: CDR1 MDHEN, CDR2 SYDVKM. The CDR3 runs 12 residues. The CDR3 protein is CASSFRDQPQHF. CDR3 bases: TGTGCCAGCAGTTTCCGGGATCAGCCCCAGCATTTT.

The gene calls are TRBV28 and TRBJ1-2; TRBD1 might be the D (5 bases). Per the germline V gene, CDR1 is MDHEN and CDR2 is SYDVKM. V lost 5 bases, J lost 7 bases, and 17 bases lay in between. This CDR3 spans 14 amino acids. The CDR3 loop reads CASSSAWGEGGYTF. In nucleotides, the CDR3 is TGTGCCAGCAGTAGTGCTTGGGGGGAGGGTGGCTACACCTTC.

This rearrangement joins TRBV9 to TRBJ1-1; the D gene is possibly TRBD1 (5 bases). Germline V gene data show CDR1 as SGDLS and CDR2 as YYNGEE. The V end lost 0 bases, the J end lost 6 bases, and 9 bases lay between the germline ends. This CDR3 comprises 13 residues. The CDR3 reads CASSVGSTAEAFF. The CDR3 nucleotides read TGTGCCAGCAGCGTAGGTTCGACAGCTGAAGCTTTCTTT.

The CDR3 DNA reads as TGTGCCAGCAGCCAAGAGTTGACCAACACTGAAGCTTTCTTT. It encodes CASSQELTNTEAFF. The chain is built from TRBV14 and TRBJ1-1; no definite D call. The germline CDR1 and CDR2 sequences are SGHDN and FVKESK. V lost 0 bases and J 2 bases, leaving 7 bases between the germline ends. This CDR3 has 14 residues.

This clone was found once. The chain's CDR3 is CASSLIAGLINYGDTQYF. The CDR3 DNA follows: TGTGCCAGCAGTTTAATAGCGGGCCTCATTAATTACGGAGATACGCAGTATTTT. The chain uses TRBV27 and TRBJ2-3; 7 nucleotides match TRBD2. Germline assignment: CDR1 MNHEY and CDR2 SMNVEV (reference sequence). The length of the CDR3 is 18 residues. After removal of 2 bases from V and 5 bases from J, the junction contained 16 bases not matched to a gene.

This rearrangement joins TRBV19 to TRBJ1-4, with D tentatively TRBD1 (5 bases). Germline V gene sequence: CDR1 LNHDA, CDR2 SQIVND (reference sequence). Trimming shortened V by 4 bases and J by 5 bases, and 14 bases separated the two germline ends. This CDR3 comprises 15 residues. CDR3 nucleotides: TGTGCCAGTAGTAGAACCCGGGACCGCAATGAAAAACTGTTTTTT. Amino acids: CASSRTRDRNEKLFF.

CDR3 protein: CASSVGTANEKLFF. The CDR3 DNA follows: TGTGCCAGCAGTGTCGGGACCGCTAATGAAAAACTGTTTTTT. This chain uses TRBV2 with TRBJ1-4; D is perhaps TRBD1 (5 bases). The V gene lost 4 bases and the J gene lost 3 bases, with 9 bases spanning the gap. The length of the CDR3 is 14 residues. Germline V gene data show CDR1 as SNHLY and CDR2 as FYNNEI.

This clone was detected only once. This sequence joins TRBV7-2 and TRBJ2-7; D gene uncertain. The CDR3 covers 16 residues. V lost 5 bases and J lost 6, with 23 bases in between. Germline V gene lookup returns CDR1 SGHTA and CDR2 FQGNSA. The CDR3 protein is CASSLRQVAPHPEQYF. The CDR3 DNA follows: TGTGCCAGCAGCCTACGCCAGGTAGCCCCTCATCCCGAGCAGTACTTC.

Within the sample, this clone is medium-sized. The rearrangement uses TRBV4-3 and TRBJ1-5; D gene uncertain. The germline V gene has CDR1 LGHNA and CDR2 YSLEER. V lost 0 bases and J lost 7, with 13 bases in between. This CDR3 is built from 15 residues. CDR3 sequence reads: CASSQDLGWGQPQHF. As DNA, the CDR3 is TGCGCCAGCAGCCAAGATCTAGGGTGGGGACAGCCCCAGCATTTT.

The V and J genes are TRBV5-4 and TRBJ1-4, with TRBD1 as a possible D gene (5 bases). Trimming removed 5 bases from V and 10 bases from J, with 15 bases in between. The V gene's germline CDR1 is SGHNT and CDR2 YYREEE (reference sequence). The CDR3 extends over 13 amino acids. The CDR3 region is CASSSDPGGKLFF. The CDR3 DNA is TGTGCCAGCAGTTCTGACCCTGGGGGAAAACTGTTTTTT.

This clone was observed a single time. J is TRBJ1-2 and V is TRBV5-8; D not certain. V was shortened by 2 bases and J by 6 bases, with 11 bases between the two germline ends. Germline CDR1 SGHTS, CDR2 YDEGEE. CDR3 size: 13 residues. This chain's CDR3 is CASSFTGRDGYTF. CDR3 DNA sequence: TGTGCCAGCAGCTTCACGGGAAGAGATGGCTACACCTTC.

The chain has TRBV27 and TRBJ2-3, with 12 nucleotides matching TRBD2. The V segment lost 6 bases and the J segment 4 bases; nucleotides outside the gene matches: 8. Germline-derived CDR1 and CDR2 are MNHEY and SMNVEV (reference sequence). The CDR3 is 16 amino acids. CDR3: CASSPLLAGGSDTQYF. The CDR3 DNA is TGTGCCAGCAGCCCCCTACTAGCGGGAGGTTCAGATACGCAGTATTTT.

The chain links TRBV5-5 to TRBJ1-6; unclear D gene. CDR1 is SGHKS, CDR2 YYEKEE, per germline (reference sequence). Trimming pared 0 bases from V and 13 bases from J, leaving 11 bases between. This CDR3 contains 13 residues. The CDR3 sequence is CASSLDLVGPLHF. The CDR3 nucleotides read TGTGCCAGCAGCTTGGATTTGGTGGGCCCCCTCCACTTT. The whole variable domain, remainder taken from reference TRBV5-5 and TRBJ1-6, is DAGVTQSPTHLIKTRGQQVTLRCSPISGHKSVSWYQQVLGQGPQFIFQYYEKEERGRGNFPDRFSARQFPNYSSELNVNALLLGDSALYLCASSLDLVGPLHFGNGTRLTVT.

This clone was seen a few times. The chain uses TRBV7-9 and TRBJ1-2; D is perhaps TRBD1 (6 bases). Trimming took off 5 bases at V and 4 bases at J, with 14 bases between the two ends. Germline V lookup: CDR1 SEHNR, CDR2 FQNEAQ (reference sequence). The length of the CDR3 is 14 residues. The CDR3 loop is CASSITGLGYGYTF. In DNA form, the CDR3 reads TGTGCCAGCAGCATAACAGGGCTAGGCTATGGCTACACCTTC.

CDR3: CAIRATFGTGNTGELFF. CDR3 nucleotides: TGTGCCATCAGGGCTACTTTCGGGACGGGGAACACCGGGGAGCTGTTTTTT. The chain couples TRBV10-3 to TRBJ2-2; D is tentatively TRBD1 or TRBD2 (5 bases each). From germline, CDR1 is ENHRY and CDR2 SYGVKD. This CDR3 spans 17 amino acids. V gave up 6 bases and J gave up 1 base, with 18 bases separating them.

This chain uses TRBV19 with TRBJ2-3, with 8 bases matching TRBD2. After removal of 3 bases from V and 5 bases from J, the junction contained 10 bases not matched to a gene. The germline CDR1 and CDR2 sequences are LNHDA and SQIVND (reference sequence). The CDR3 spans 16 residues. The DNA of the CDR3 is TGTGCCAGTAGTATGGGAAACGGGAGGGCCGTAGATACGCAGTATTTT. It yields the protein CASSMGNGRAVDTQYF.

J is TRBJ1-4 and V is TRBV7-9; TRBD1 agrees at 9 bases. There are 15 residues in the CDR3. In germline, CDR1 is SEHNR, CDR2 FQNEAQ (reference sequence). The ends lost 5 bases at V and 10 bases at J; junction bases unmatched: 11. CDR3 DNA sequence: TGTGCCAGCAGCCCTCCGGGACAGGGCCTTGGAAAACTGTTTTTT. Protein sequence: CASSPPGQGLGKLFF.

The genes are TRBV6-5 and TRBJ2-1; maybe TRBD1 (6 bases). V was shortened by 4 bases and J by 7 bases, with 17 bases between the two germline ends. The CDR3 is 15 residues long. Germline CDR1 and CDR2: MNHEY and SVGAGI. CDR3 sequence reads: CASSFDPGRGNEQFF. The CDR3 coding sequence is TGTGCCAGCAGTTTTGACCCCGGAAGGGGGAATGAGCAGTTCTTC.

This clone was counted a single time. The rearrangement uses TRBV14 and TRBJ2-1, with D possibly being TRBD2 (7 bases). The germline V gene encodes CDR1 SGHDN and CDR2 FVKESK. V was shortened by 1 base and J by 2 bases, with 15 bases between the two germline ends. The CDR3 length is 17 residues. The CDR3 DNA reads TGTGCCAGCAGCCAAGGGGGGGCAGGGACTACCTACAATGAGCAGTTCTTC. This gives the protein CASSQGGAGTTYNEQFF. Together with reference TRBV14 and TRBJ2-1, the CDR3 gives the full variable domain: EAGVTQFPSHSVIEKGQTVTLRCDPISGHDNLYWYRRVMGKEIKFLLHFVKESKQDESGMPNNRFLAERTGGTYSTLKVQPAELEDSGVYFCASSQGGAGTTYNEQFFGPGTRLTVL.

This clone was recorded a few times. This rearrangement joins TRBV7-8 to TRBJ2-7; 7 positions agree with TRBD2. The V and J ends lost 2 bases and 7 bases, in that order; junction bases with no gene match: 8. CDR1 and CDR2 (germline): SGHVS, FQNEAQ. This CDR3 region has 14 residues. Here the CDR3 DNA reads TGTGCCAGCAGCTTACTCAGCGGGACGGAAGAGCAGTACTTC. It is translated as CASSLLSGTEEQYF.

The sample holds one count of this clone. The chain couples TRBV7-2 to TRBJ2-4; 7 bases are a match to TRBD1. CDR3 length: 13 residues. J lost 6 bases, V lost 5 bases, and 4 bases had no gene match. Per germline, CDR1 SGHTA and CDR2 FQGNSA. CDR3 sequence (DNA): TGTGCCAGCAGCGGACAGGCTGGAAACATTCAGTACTTC. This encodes CASSGQAGNIQYF. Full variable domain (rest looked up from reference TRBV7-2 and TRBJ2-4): GAGVSQSPSNKVTEKGKDVELRCDPISGHTALYWYRQSLGQGLEFLIYFQGNSAPDKSGLPSDRFSAERTGGSVSTLTIQRTQQEDSAVYLCASSGQAGNIQYFGAGTRLSVL.

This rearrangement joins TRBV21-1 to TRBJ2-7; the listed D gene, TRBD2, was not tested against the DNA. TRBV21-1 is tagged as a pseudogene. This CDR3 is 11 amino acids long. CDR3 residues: CASSKSCEQYF. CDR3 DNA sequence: TGTGCCAGCAGCAAGTCGTGCGAGCAGTACTTC.

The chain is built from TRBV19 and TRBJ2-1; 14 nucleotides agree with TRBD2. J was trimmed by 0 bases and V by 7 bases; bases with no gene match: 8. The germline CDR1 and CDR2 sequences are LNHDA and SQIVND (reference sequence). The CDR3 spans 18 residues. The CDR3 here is CASTPGLAGASSYNEQFF. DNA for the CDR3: TGTGCCAGTACCCCGGGACTAGCGGGGGCCAGCTCCTACAATGAGCAGTTCTTC.